The 20 T cell receptor beta chains below were found in one sample sequenced in a study of shared clonotypes between healthy human individuals. Sequencing used immunoSEQ multiplex PCR; TCRdb keeps in-frame clones, though not all of them. The sample includes around 2.5 million clones, 90% to 95% of them seen just once. Sequencing used naive CD4+ T cells from PBMCs. Subset defined: CD45RA+ positively selected. Source of these receptors: a man aged 18 to 29 in good health. Some clones in this sample may be carry-over from other donors' samples.

This clone was counted once. The chain has TRBV7-2 and TRBJ2-7; perhaps TRBD2 as D (6 bases). In germline, CDR1 is SGHTA, CDR2 FQGNSA. CDR3 length: 19 residues. Trimming stripped 4 bases from V and 0 bases from J, with 25 bases between. The CDR3 reads CASSSRGRAGRGTSYEQYF. The CDR3 DNA follows: TGTGCCAGCAGCTCCCGCGGCAGGGCGGGACGTGGAACCTCCTACGAGCAGTACTTC.

This clone is a singleton in its sample. CDR3 region: CASSFWSGAGSGANVLTF. In DNA form, the CDR3 reads TGTGCCAGCAGCTTTTGGAGTGGGGCTGGCTCTGGGGCCAACGTCCTGACTTTC. This chain connects TRBV7-9 to TRBJ2-6, with TRBD1 as a possible D gene (5 bases). Germline V gene data show CDR1 as SEHNR and CDR2 as FQNEAQ (reference sequence). There are 18 residues in the CDR3. Trimming removed 3 bases from V and 0 bases from J, with 15 bases in between.

This rearrangement joins TRBV7-9 to TRBJ1-1, with 9 bases identical to TRBD1. Germline loops: CDR1 SEHNR, CDR2 FQNEAQ (reference sequence). With 4 bases clipped from V and 1 base from J, the junction kept 7 bases outside the gene matches. The CDR3 runs 16 residues. Here the CDR3 reads CASSSRDRAKNTEAFF. For the CDR3, the DNA is TGTGCCAGCAGCTCCCGGGACAGGGCGAAGAACACTGAAGCTTTCTTT.

This clone came up once. CDR3 sequence reads: CASRPGVSNQPQHF. CDR3 nucleotides: TGTGCCAGCAGACCCGGGGTTAGCAATCAGCCCCAGCATTTT. J is TRBJ1-5 and V is TRBV2, with no clear D. Looked up from germline, CDR1 is SNHLY and CDR2 is FYNNEI. This CDR3 is 14 amino acids long. V lost 6 bases and J 0 bases, leaving 9 bases between the germline ends.

For the CDR3, the DNA is TGTGCCAGCACCGGAGGTGGGGGCGCGGTCACAGATACGCAGTATTTT. It translates to CASTGGGGAVTDTQYF. The chain joins TRBV7-2 to TRBJ2-3, with TRBD1 as a possible D gene (6 bases). This CDR3 region has 16 residues. The germline CDR1 and CDR2 sequences are SGHTA and FQGNSA. V shed 7 bases and J shed 2 bases, with 19 bases lying between them.

V gene TRBV7-9 combines with J gene TRBJ2-5, with a weak D call TRBD1 (5 bases). The CDR3 length is 14 residues. Looked up from germline, CDR1 is SEHNR and CDR2 is FQNEAQ (reference sequence). The V end lost 5 bases, the J end lost 0 bases, and 10 bases lay between the germline ends. The CDR3 is CASSKTAYQETQYF. The CDR3 DNA reads as TGTGCCAGCAGCAAGACAGCGTACCAAGAGACCCAGTACTTC.

V usage is TRBV6-5 and J usage is TRBJ1-1; 9 bases map to TRBD1. Germline trimming cut 6 bases from V and 4 bases from J; bases unmatched to any gene: 6. CDR3 length: 14 residues. CDR1 and CDR2 from the germline V gene are MNHEY and SVGAGI. CDR3 sequence (DNA): TGTGCCAGCAGGCAAACGGGACAGGGCACTGAAGCTTTCTTT. This sequence encodes CASRQTGQGTEAFF.

The chain joins TRBV28 to TRBJ2-1, with 10 positions matching TRBD1. The CDR3 runs to 13 residues. V shed 6 bases and J 8 bases; nucleotides not matched to a gene: 4. Per the germline V gene, CDR1 is MDHEN and CDR2 is SYDVKM. The CDR3 nucleotides read TGTGCCAGCAGGGACAGGGGGAGGTATGAGCAGTTCTTC. Its translation is CASRDRGRYEQFF.

V gene TRBV29-1 combines with J gene TRBJ1-1; unclear D gene. Trimming took 4 bases from V and 2 from J, leaving 14 bases between them. The CDR3 has 14 amino acids. CDR1 and CDR2 from the germline V gene are SQVTM and ANQGSEA. CDR3 in DNA: TGCAGCGTTGCTCCCCAGAGCCCAAACACTGAAGCTTTCTTT. Translation gives CSVAPQSPNTEAFF. Supplemented by reference TRBV29-1 and TRBJ1-1, the full variable domain reads SAVISQKPSRDICQRGTSLTIQCQVDSQVTMMFWYRQQPGQSLTLIATANQGSEATYESGFVIDKFPISRPNLTFSTLTVSNMSPEDSSIYLCSVAPQSPNTEAFFGQGTRLTVV.

This chain joins TRBV28 and TRBJ1-3, with a tentative D call TRBD1 (5 bases). Trimming stripped 8 bases from V and 0 bases from J, with 11 bases between. The length of the CDR3 is 14 residues. CDR1 and CDR2 (germline): MDHEN, SYDVKM. The CDR3 loop reads CASRDRYSGNTIYF. DNA of the CDR3: TGTGCCAGCCGGGACCGCTACTCTGGAAACACCATATATTTT.

As regards this clone: The same CDR3 is also encoded by other DNA sequences in this sample. This chain uses TRBV5-1 with TRBJ1-2; 10 nucleotides match TRBD1. Germline CDR1 SGHRS, CDR2 YFSETQ. The CDR3 is 14 amino acids. J was trimmed by 6 bases and V by 2 bases; bases with no gene match: 4. In nucleotides, the CDR3 is TGCGCCAGCAGCTTAGACAGGGGGCTCAATGGCTACACCTTC. Translation gives CASSLDRGLNGYTF.

This clone was picked up one time. This chain connects TRBV7-2 to TRBJ2-3; D is possibly TRBD1 or TRBD2 (5 bases each). In germline, CDR1 is SGHTA, CDR2 FQGNSA. Deletions cut 5 bases from V and 6 bases from J, with 9 bases between. The CDR3 covers 12 residues. The CDR3 is CASSAGADTQYF. DNA for the CDR3: TGTGCCAGCAGCGCCGGGGCGGATACGCAGTATTTT.

V gene TRBV30 combines with J gene TRBJ2-3; 11 bases agree with TRBD2. Germline CDR1 and CDR2: GTSNPN and SVGIG (reference sequence). This CDR3 is 20 amino acids long. J was trimmed by 0 bases and V by 2 bases; bases with no gene match: 16. The CDR3 DNA sequence: TGTGCCTGGAGTCAGGGGAAAATAGCGGGAGGGGTATTAAGCACAGATACGCAGTATTTT. It encodes CAWSQGKIAGGVLSTDTQYF.

J is TRBJ2-2 and V is TRBV6-6; the D gene is possibly TRBD1 (6 bases). CDR1 and CDR2 (germline): MNHNY, SVGAGI (reference sequence). The length of the CDR3 is 14 residues. Trimming stripped 7 bases from V and 0 bases from J, with 9 bases between. The CDR3 coding sequence is TGTGCCAGCACTGGGGGCGCGAACACCGGGGAGCTGTTTTTT. Amino acid sequence: CASTGGANTGELFF.

This clone has just one count. Other DNA sequences in this sample translate to the same CDR3. The gene calls are TRBV7-2 and TRBJ2-7, with 10 nucleotides matching TRBD2. Germline CDR1 and CDR2: SGHTA and FQGNSA. The CDR3 is 14 residues long. Trimming took 1 base from V and 6 from J; bases not matched to a gene: 3. The CDR3, as DNA: TGTGCCAGCAGCTTAGGGACTAGCGGTGGCGAGCAGTACTTC. Residues: CASSLGTSGGEQYF.

As to this clone: Other DNA sequences from this sample encode an identical CDR3 as well. This chain uses TRBV5-1 with TRBJ2-7, with 9 bases fitting TRBD1. After removal of 4 bases from V and 4 bases from J, the junction contained 3 bases not matched to a gene. From germline, CDR1 is SGHRS and CDR2 YFSETQ. The CDR3 consists of 13 residues. In nucleotides, the CDR3 is TGCGCCAGCAGCCGGGACAGGGATTACGAGCAGTACTTC. Amino acids: CASSRDRDYEQYF.

This sequence joins TRBV23-1 and TRBJ2-7; a weak D match, TRBD1 (9 bases). TRBV23-1 belongs to the ORF category, with a function that is uncertain. V was trimmed by 6 bases and J by 2 bases, leaving 20 bases between them. The length of the CDR3 is 16 residues. CDR3 bases: TGCGCCAGCAGGGCCGGGGGGGACAGGGATACCTACGAGCAGTACTTC. Its protein is CASRAGGDRDTYEQYF.

The chain uses TRBV4-1 and TRBJ2-7; D tentatively reads TRBD1 or TRBD2 (5 bases each). Trimming removed 3 bases from V and 2 bases from J, with 11 bases in between. The CDR3 sequence is 14 residues long. The V gene's germline CDR1 is MGHRA and CDR2 YSYEKL. CDR3 amino acids: CASSQRDLTYEQYF. The DNA for the CDR3 is TGCGCCAGCAGCCAGAGGGACCTTACCTACGAGCAGTACTTC.

This clone was detected only a few times. The chain links TRBV27 to TRBJ1-1; possible D gene TRBD1, 5 bases. Germline CDR1 and CDR2: MNHEY and SMNVEV (reference sequence). The CDR3 is 12 amino acids. V gave up 3 bases and J gave up 7 bases, with 9 bases separating them. The CDR3 sequence: CASSFWGGEAFF. The CDR3 bases are TGTGCCAGCAGTTTCTGGGGCGGTGAAGCTTTCTTT.

The gene calls are TRBV5-1 and TRBJ2-1; D possibly matches TRBD1 or TRBD2 (5 bases each). The CDR3 consists of 15 residues. CDR1 is SGHRS and CDR2 is YFSETQ in the germline V gene. V gave up 0 bases and J gave up 5 bases, with 12 bases separating them. CDR3 loop: CASSLAPGRDNEQFF. DNA of the CDR3: TGCGCCAGCAGCTTGGCACCGGGACGAGACAATGAGCAGTTCTTC.